In its sample, the clone carrying this TCR beta chain was seen many times. What it binds is not known. The data were obtained in a study of CD8 T cells in ankylosing spondylitis. Study-wide results and caveats: Earlier reports found some motif variants in synovial fluid and blood in reactive arthritis. The authors reported significant enrichment of disease-linked clones in matched ankylosing spondylitis synovial fluid. The study identified a TCR beta motif of fewer than 10 highly homologous variants that appeared characteristic of ankylosing spondylitis blood.

By quantitative 5'-RACE with molecular barcodes, the TCR beta libraries were made. TCRdb called the 5' RACE reads again in MiXCR, with one record for every CDR3 protein. The data show a few hundred thousand distinct CDR3 sequences, about 10% seen once. V was cut by 0 bases and J by 4 bases, with 13 bases left in between. The CDR3 has 15 residues. The V gene's germline CDR1 is SGDLS and CDR2 YYNGEE. This sequence joins TRBV9 and TRBJ1-2; D gene ambiguous. Sequenced material: blood, either unsorted or a sorted T cell fraction (not recorded which). This sequence was found in a male donor with ankylosing spondylitis or in good health (not recorded which). The CDR3 region has the DNA TGTGCCAGCAGCGTAGATTTAGGGAGCGGCTATGGCTACACCTTC. Protein sequence: CASSVDLGSGYGYTF.